The 22 T cell receptor beta chains below all came from one sample that was sequenced in a study of T cells in Graves' hyperthyroidism and ophthalmopathy. Researchers took RNA transcripts and amplified the TCR beta CDR3 regions from them. With the HTBI primer set, the TCR CDR3 went through a first round of RT-PCR. TCRdb re-derived calls from the multiplex PCR reads in MiXCR, one entry per CDR3 protein. The data show about 52,000 distinct CDR3 sequences, around half seen once. Sequencing input: blood. The receptors come from a woman between 50 and 59 years old with Graves' ophthalmopathy.

This clonotype was detected a few times. The rearrangement joins TRBV9 to TRBJ2-1, with D possibly being TRBD2 (7 bases). The ends were cut back, 0 bases at V and 6 bases at J, with 22 bases in the middle. Germline V gene data show CDR1 as SGDLS and CDR2 as YYNGEE. This CDR3 contains 18 residues. The CDR3 DNA sequence: TGTGCCAGCAGCGTAGGGGGGGGGGGGGGCTCTTTTGTCAATGAGCAGTTCTTC. Encoded protein: CASSVGGGGGSFVNEQFF.

This chain links TRBV20-1 with TRBJ2-1, with 8 bases matching TRBD1. This CDR3 contains 16 residues. Unmatched junction bases numbered 10, after V lost 0 bases and J lost 6 bases. Germline V gene data show CDR1 as DFQATT and CDR2 as SNEGSKA (reference sequence). CDR3 coding DNA: TGCAGTGCTAGAGATCAGCGGACAGGGAGAGTCAATGAGCAGTTCTTC. This encodes CSARDQRTGRVNEQFF.

This clonotype was observed at least ten times. This chain joins TRBV4-3 and TRBJ1-6; no firm D call. The CDR3 consists of 15 residues. Germline V gene data show CDR1 as LGHNA and CDR2 as YSLEER. Trimming pared 4 bases from V and 0 bases from J, leaving 7 bases between. The CDR3 nucleotides read TGCGCCAGCAGCCCGGAGAGCTCCTATAATTCACCCCTCCACTTT. It yields the protein CASSPESSYNSPLHF.

Comments on this clonotype: This likely comes from a read error, as the CDR3 has no conserved phenylalanine or tryptophan at its end. The chain links TRBV7-6 to TRBJ2-1, with 9 bases that match TRBD2. CDR1 and CDR2 from the germline V gene are SGHVS and FNYEAQ. V was clipped by 5 bases and J by 8 bases; unmatched bases: 13. This CDR3 has 16 residues. In nucleotides, the CDR3 is TGTGCCAGCAGCCCCACGGCGACTAGCGGAAGCTATGAGCAGTTCTGC. Amino acids: CASSPTATSGSYEQFC.

This clonotype turned up a few times. The chain is built from TRBV5-4 and TRBJ2-1; TRBD1 matches at 11 bases. The CDR3 length is 16 residues. Germline lookup yields CDR1 SGHNT and CDR2 YYREEE (reference sequence). The junction had 11 bases not matched to a gene; V was cut back by 3 bases and J by 9 bases. The CDR3 loop is CASSSPDRGRFSEQFF. CDR3 sequence (DNA): TGTGCCAGCAGCTCGCCGGACAGGGGGCGCTTCAGTGAGCAGTTCTTC.

This sequence joins TRBV19 and TRBJ1-5; D unresolved. The V end lost 7 bases, the J end lost 0 bases, and 13 bases lay between the germline ends. The CDR3 runs to 15 residues. Germline CDR1 and CDR2: LNHDA and SQIVND (reference sequence). CDR3 region: CASKWAIGSNQPQHF. The CDR3 nucleotides are TGTGCCAGTAAATGGGCGATCGGTAGCAATCAGCCCCAGCATTTT.

This clonotype was seen repeatedly, ten times or more. The chain employs TRBV20-1 and TRBJ1-4; TRBD1 matches at 10 bases. CDR3 length: 12 residues. CDR1 is DFQATT, CDR2 SNEGSKA, per germline (reference sequence). Trimming at V came to 3 bases and at J to 11 bases, leaving 3 bases not matched to a gene. The CDR3 DNA reads TGCAGTGCTAGGACAGGGGGCGAGAAACTGTTTTTT. It translates to CSARTGGEKLFF.

J is TRBJ1-6 and V is TRBV19, with a possible D match to TRBD1 (5 bases). Germline lookup yields CDR1 LNHDA and CDR2 SQIVND (reference sequence). The CDR3 runs 16 residues. Trimming cost V 10 bases and J 8 bases, with 24 bases left between them. CDR3 sequence reads: CATTRPGWGGDSPLHF. The DNA for the CDR3 is TGTGCCACTACACGACCCGGTTGGGGCGGGGATTCACCCCTCCACTTT.

This clonotype was recorded many times. The chain employs TRBV4-3 and TRBJ2-7, with 7 bases identical to TRBD2. Germline trimming cut 1 base from V and 5 bases from J; bases unmatched to any gene: 14. The CDR3 is 17 amino acids. Germline CDR1 and CDR2: LGHNA and YSLEER. The CDR3 DNA is TGCGCCAGCAGCCAAGCCCTGTTGCGGGAGAGTGTTGACGAGCAGTACTTC. Its translation: CASSQALLRESVDEQYF.

On this clonotype itself: This may stem from a read error, because a much larger clone lies one nucleotide away. The V and J genes are TRBV4-3 and TRBJ1-1; D remains unclear. The V gene's germline CDR1 is LGHNA and CDR2 YSLEER. The CDR3 contains 15 residues. The CDR3 spells CASSQLLQRTQEALF. CDR3 in DNA: TGCGCCAGCAGCCAACTACTACAACGCACCCAGGAAGCTCTCTTT.

The rearrangement uses TRBV6-1 and TRBJ2-1, with 11 bases fitting TRBD1. The V segment lost 8 bases and the J segment 6 bases; nucleotides outside the gene matches: 9. The CDR3 contains 15 residues. Germline V gene sequence: CDR1 MNHNS, CDR2 SASEGT. The CDR3 DNA is TGTGCCAGCGCTACTACCGGGACAGGGGGCAATGAGCAGTTCTTC. This sequence encodes CASATTGTGGNEQFF.

On this clonotype: At one end the junction does not follow the germline gene, possibly because of a read error. This sequence joins TRBV7-9 and TRBJ2-7; D call uncertain. The CDR3 is made up of 13 amino acids. Germline V gene lookup returns CDR1 SEHNR and CDR2 FQNEAQ (reference sequence). CDR3 in amino acids: CASSWPSAVEQHF. In DNA form, the CDR3 reads TGTGCCAGCAGCTGGCCGTCGGCTGTGGAGCAGCACTTC. The full variable domain, its missing parts supplied by reference TRBV7-9 and TRBJ2-7, is DTGVSQNPRHKITKRGQNVTFRCDPISEHNRLYWYRQTLGQGPEFLTYFQNEAQLEKSRLLSDRFSAERPKGSFSTLEIQRTEQGDSAMYLCASSWPSAVEQHFGPGTRLTVT.

The chain joins TRBV7-4 to TRBJ2-3; 7 bases align to TRBD2. Trimming removed 5 bases from V and 1 base from J; junction bases left unmatched: 9. Germline-derived CDR1 and CDR2 are SGHVT and SQSDAQ. CDR3 size: 16 residues. The CDR3 sequence is CASSRLAGVGTDTQYF. The CDR3 region has the DNA TGTGCCAGCAGCCGGCTCGCGGGAGTGGGCACAGATACGCAGTATTTT.

This clonotype was picked up many times. This chain connects TRBV10-1 to TRBJ2-5; TRBD1 matches at 8 bases. CDR1 WNHNN and CDR2 SYGVQD come from the germline V gene (reference sequence). This CDR3 has 15 residues. V shed 2 bases and J 5 bases; nucleotides not matched to a gene: 7. DNA of the CDR3: TGCGCCAGCAGTGAGGCCTCCGGGACAGGCGAGACCCAGTACTTC. It encodes CASSEASGTGETQYF.

In the case of this clonotype: Germline is not matched at one junction end, which may reflect a read error. V usage is TRBV20-1 and J usage is TRBJ1-4, with D possibly matching TRBD1 (5 bases). The CDR3 contains 15 residues. The germline V gene has CDR1 DFQATT and CDR2 SNEGSKA (reference sequence). CDR3 DNA: TGCGGTGCTAGACCTGCGGGGGGACTTAATGAAAAACTGTTTTTT. It translates to CGARPAGGLNEKLFF.

The chain has TRBV15 and TRBJ1-1, with D tentatively TRBD1 (5 bases). The length of the CDR3 is 13 residues. The germline CDR1 and CDR2 sequences are LNHNV and YYDKDF (reference sequence). Trimming took 0 bases from V and 7 from J, leaving 9 bases between them. The CDR3 bases are TGTGCCACCAGCAGAGATTTGGGGGGTGAAGCTTTCTTT. Translation: CATSRDLGGEAFF.

In the case of this clonotype: Sequence at one end of the junction differs from germline and may be a read error. The V call is TRBV2, the J call TRBJ2-1, with D uncertain. CDR1 is SNHLY and CDR2 is FYNNEI in the germline V gene. This CDR3 comprises 12 residues. This CDR3 reads CASRWSYNGQFF. CDR3 nucleotides: TGTGCCTCCCGGTGGTCCTACAATGGGCAGTTCTTC.

This clonotype was recorded only once. The chain is built from TRBV7-3 and TRBJ2-5; 10 bases are a match to TRBD2. The germline V gene encodes CDR1 SGHTA and CDR2 FQGTGA. Trimming took 5 bases from V and 4 from J; bases not matched to a gene: 4. This CDR3 is built from 14 residues. As DNA, the CDR3 is TGTGCCAGCAGCCTCGGGACTAGCGTAGAGACCCAGTACTTC. Translated: CASSLGTSVETQYF.

The chain joins TRBV20-1 to TRBJ2-3; the match to TRBD2 covers 8 bases. Germline V gene data show CDR1 as DFQATT and CDR2 as SNEGSKA (reference sequence). The CDR3 spans 14 residues. V lost 0 bases, J lost 11 bases, and 10 bases stayed unmatched. CDR3: CSAREAGEDNEQYF. The CDR3 nucleotides read TGCAGTGCTAGAGAAGCGGGAGAGGACAATGAGCAGTATTTT.

This clonotype was observed many times. The chain uses TRBV6-1 and TRBJ2-7, with 11 bases aligning to TRBD1. Germline-derived CDR1 and CDR2 are MNHNS and SASEGT. With V trimmed by 5 bases and J by 2 bases, 5 bases remained unmatched. This CDR3 is built from 15 residues. The CDR3, as DNA: TGTGCCAGCAGTCCGGGACAGGGGGGAGCCTACGAGCAGTACTTC. Encoded protein: CASSPGQGGAYEQYF.

Concerning this clonotype: This could be a read error, since a much larger clone is one nucleotide away. This chain joins TRBV6-6 and TRBJ2-3; 11 bases map to TRBD2. The germline V gene has CDR1 MNHNY and CDR2 SVGAGI (reference sequence). The CDR3 consists of 17 residues. CDR3 sequence reads: CASSVRGLAENTDTQDF. DNA of the CDR3: TGTGCCAGCAGTGTTCGGGGACTAGCGGAGAACACAGATACGCAGGATTTT.

The V gene is TRBV7-2, the J gene TRBJ2-3; 9 nucleotides align to TRBD2. Germline CDR1 and CDR2: SGHTA and FQGNSA. V lost 5 bases and J lost 2; bases outside the gene matches: 8. The CDR3 consists of 16 residues. The CDR3 loop is CASSPIAGDVTDTQYF. The DNA of the CDR3 is TGTGCCAGCAGCCCGATAGCGGGAGATGTCACAGATACGCAGTATTTT.